The sequence of this T cell receptor beta chain was determined in a study of CD8 T cells in ankylosing spondylitis. Germline CDR1 is SGHVS and CDR2 is FQNEAQ. The CDR3 is made up of 14 amino acids. J gave up 3 bases and V 5 bases, and 3 bases lay outside the gene matches. TCRdb fed the 5' RACE reads into MiXCR, producing one record per CDR3 protein. The table records 300,000 to 400,000 distinct CDR3 sequences, 20% to 25% of them present only once. What was sequenced was blood, either unsorted or a sorted T cell fraction (not recorded which). V usage is TRBV7-8 and J usage is TRBJ2-1, with 8 bases identical to TRBD2. This receptor was taken from a male donor with ankylosing spondylitis or in good health (not recorded which). DNA of the CDR3: TGTGCCAGCAGCCCGGGACTAGACTACAATGAGCAGTTCTTC. Translated: CASSPGLDYNEQFF.